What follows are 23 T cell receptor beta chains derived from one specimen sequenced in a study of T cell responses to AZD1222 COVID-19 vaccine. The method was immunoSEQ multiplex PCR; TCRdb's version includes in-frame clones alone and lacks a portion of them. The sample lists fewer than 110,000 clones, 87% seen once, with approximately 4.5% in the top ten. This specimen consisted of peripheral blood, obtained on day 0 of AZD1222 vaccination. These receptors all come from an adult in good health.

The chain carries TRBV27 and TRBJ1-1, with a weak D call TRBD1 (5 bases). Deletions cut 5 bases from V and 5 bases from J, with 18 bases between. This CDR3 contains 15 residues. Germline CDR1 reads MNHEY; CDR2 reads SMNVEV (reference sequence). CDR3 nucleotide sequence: TGTGCCAGCAGTGCGAACTTTGGGGGAGGGACTGAAGCTTTCTTT. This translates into CASSANFGGGTEAFF.

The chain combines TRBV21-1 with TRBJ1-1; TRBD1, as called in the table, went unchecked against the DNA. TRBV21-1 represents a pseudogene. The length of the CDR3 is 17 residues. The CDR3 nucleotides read TGTGCCAGCAGCAACCCCTGGACACTAAACATGAACACTGAAGCTTTCTTT. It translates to CASSNPWTLNMNTEAFF.

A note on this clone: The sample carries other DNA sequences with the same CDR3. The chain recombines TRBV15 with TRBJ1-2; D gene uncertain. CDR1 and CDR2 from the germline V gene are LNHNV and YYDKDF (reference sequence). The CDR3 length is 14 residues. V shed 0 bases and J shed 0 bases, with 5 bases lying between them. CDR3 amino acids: CATSRDRANYGYTF. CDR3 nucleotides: TGTGCCACCAGCAGAGACAGAGCTAACTATGGCTACACCTTC.

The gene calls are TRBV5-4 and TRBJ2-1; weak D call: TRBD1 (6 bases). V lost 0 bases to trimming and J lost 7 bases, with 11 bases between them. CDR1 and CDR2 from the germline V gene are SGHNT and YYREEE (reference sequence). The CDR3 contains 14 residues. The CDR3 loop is CASSLDRVKNEQFF. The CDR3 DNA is TGTGCCAGCAGCTTGGACAGGGTGAAGAATGAGCAGTTCTTC.

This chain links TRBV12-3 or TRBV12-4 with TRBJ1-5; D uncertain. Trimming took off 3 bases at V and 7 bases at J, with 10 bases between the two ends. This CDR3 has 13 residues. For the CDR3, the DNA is TGTGCCAGCAGTTTCGGAGGTCGACAGCCCCAGCATTTT. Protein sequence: CASSFGGRQPQHF.

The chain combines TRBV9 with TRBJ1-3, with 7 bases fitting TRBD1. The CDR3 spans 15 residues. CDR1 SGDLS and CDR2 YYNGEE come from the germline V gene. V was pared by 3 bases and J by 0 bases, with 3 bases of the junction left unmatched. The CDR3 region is CASSAQGVSGNTIYF. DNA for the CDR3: TGTGCCAGCAGCGCCCAGGGGGTCTCTGGAAACACCATATATTTT.

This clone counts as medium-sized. The CDR3 bases are TGCGCCAGCAGCGCCGAATTGACAGGGATTAACACTGAAGCTTTCTTT. Amino acids: CASSAELTGINTEAFF. The V and J genes are TRBV5-1 and TRBJ1-1; 7 nucleotides agree with TRBD1. This CDR3 contains 16 residues. V dropped 4 bases and J dropped 2; count of bases not matched to a gene: 11. CDR1 and CDR2 from the germline V gene are SGHRS and YFSETQ. The variable domain in full, completed from reference TRBV5-1 and TRBJ1-1, reads KAGVTQTPRYLIKTRGQQVTLSCSPISGHRSVSWYQQTPGQGLQFLFEYFSETQRNKGNFPGRFSGRQFSNSRSEMNVSTLELGDSALYLCASSAELTGINTEAFFGQGTRLTVV.

CDR3 in amino acids: CASSTPGQGALNTEAFF. The DNA for the CDR3 is TGTGCCAGCAGCACACCCGGACAGGGGGCGCTTAACACTGAAGCTTTCTTT. V gene TRBV5-4 combines with J gene TRBJ1-1; TRBD1 matches at 11 bases. The trim removed 4 bases at V and 2 bases at J, leaving 10 bases unmatched. CDR1 is SGHNT and CDR2 is YYREEE in the germline V gene (reference sequence). The CDR3 contains 17 residues.

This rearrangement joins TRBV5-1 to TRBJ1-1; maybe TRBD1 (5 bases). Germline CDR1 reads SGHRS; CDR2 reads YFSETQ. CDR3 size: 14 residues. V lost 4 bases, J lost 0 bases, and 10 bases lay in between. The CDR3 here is CASSNGQLNTEAFF. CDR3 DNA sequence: TGCGCCAGCAGCAACGGACAACTGAACACTGAAGCTTTCTTT.

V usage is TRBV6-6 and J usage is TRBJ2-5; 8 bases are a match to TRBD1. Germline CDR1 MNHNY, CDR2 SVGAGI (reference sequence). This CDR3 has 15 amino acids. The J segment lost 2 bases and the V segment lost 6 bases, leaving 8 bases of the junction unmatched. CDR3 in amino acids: CASSLGQGWQETQYF. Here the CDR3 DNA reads TGTGCCAGCAGCCTTGGACAGGGCTGGCAAGAGACCCAGTACTTC.

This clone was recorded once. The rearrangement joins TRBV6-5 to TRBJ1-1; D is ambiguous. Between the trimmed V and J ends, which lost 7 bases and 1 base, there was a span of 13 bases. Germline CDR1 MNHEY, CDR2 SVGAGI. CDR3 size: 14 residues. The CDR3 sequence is CASTSGWANTEAFF. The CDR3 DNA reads TGTGCCAGCACTTCCGGTTGGGCGAACACTGAAGCTTTCTTT.

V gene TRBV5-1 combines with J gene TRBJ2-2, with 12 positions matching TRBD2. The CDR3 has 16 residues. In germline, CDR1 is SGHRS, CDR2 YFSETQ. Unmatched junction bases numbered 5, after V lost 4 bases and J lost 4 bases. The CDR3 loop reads CASSGEGLAGTGELFF. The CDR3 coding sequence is TGCGCCAGCAGCGGAGAGGGACTAGCGGGCACCGGGGAGCTGTTTTTT. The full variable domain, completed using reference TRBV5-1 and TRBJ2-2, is KAGVTQTPRYLIKTRGQQVTLSCSPISGHRSVSWYQQTPGQGLQFLFEYFSETQRNKGNFPGRFSGRQFSNSRSEMNVSTLELGDSALYLCASSGEGLAGTGELFFGEGSRLTVL.

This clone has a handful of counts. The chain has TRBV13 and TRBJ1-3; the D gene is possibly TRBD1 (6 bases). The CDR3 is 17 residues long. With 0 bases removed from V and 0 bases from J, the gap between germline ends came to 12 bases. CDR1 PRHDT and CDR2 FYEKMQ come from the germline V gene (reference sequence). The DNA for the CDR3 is TGTGCCAGCAGCTTAGGAGGGGGGTCTTTCTCTGGAAACACCATATATTTT. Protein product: CASSLGGGSFSGNTIYF.

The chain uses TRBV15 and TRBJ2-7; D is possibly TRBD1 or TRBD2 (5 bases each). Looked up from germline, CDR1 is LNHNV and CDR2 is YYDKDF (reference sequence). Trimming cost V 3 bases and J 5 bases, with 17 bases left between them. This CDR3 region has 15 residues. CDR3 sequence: CATSRGLGVDNEQYF. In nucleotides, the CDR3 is TGTGCCACCAGCAGGGGTTTGGGGGTTGATAACGAGCAGTACTTC.

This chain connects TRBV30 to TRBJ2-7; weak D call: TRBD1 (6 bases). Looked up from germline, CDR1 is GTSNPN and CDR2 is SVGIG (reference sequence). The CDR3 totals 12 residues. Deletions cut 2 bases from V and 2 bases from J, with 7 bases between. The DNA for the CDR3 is TGTGCCTGGAGTACAGGGCCCTACGAGCAGTACTTC. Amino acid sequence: CAWSTGPYEQYF.

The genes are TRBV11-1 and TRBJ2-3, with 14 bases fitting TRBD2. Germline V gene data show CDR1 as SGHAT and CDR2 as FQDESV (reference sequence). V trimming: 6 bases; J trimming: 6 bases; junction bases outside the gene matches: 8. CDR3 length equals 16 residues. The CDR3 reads CASSRLAGGLEDTQYF. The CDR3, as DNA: TGTGCCAGCAGTCGACTAGCGGGAGGGTTGGAGGATACGCAGTATTTT.

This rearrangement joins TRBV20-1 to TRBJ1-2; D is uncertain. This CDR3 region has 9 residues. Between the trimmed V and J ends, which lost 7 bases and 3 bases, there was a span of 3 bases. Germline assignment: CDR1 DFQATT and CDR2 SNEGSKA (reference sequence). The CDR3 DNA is TGCAGTGGGGACTATGGCTACACCTTC. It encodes CSGDYGYTF.

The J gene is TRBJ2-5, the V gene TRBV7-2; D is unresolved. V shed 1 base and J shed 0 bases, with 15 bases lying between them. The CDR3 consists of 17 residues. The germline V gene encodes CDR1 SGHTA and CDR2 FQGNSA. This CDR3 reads CASSLVAAGVYQETQYF. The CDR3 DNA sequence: TGTGCCAGCAGCTTAGTGGCTGCCGGAGTGTACCAAGAGACCCAGTACTTC.

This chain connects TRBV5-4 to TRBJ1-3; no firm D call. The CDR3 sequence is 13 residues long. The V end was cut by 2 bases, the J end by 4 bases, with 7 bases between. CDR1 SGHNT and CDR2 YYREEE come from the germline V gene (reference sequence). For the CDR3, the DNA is TGTGCCAGCAGCTTAGGAGGAGGAAACACCATATATTTT. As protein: CASSLGGGNTIYF.

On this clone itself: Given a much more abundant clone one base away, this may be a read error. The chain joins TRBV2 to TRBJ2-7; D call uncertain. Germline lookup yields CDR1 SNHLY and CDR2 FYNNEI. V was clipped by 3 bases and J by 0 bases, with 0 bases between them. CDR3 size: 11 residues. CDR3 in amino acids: CASSDSYEQYF. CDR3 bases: TGTGCCAGCAGTGACTCCTACGAGCAGTACTTC.

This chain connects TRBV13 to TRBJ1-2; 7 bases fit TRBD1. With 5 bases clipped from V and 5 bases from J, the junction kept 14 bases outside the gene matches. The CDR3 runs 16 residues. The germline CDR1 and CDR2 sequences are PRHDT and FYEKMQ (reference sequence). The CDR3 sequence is CASSLGGTAKFYGYTF. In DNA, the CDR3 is TGTGCCAGCAGCCTGGGCGGGACAGCTAAGTTTTATGGCTACACCTTC.

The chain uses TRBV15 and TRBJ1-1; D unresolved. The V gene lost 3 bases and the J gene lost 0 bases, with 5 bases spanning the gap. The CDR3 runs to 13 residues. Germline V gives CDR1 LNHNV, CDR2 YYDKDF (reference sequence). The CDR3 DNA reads TGTGCCACCAGCAGTAGTCTGAACACTGAAGCTTTCTTT. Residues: CATSSSLNTEAFF.

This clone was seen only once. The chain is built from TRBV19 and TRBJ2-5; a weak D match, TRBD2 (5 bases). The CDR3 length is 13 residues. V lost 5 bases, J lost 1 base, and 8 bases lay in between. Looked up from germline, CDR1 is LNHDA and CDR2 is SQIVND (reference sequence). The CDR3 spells CASSGSAQETQYF. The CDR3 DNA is TGTGCCAGTAGTGGTAGCGCCCAAGAGACCCAGTACTTC.